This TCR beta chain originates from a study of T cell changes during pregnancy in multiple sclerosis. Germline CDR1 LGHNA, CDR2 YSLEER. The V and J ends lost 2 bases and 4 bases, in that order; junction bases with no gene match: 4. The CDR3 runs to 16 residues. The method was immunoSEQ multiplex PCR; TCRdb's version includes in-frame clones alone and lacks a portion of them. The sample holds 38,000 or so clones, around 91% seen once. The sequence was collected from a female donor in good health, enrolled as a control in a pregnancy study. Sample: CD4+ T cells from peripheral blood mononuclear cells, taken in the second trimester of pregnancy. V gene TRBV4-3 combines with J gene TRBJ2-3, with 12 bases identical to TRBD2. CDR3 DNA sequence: TGCGCCAGCAGCCAATTGACTAGCGGGGGCGCAGATACGCAGTATTTT. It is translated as CASSQLTSGGADTQYF.